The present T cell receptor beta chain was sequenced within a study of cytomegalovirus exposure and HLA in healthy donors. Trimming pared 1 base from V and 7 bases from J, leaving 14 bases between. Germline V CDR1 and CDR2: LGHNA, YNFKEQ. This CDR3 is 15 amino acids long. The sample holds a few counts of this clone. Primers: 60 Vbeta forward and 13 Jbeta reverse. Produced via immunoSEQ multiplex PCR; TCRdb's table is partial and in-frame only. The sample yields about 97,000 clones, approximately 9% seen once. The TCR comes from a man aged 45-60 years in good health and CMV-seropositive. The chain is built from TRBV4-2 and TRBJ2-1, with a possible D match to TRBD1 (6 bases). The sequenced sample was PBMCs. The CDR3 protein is CASSQVTTGWNEQFF. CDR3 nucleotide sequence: TGTGCCAGCAGCCAAGTTACCACAGGGTGGAATGAGCAGTTCTTC.